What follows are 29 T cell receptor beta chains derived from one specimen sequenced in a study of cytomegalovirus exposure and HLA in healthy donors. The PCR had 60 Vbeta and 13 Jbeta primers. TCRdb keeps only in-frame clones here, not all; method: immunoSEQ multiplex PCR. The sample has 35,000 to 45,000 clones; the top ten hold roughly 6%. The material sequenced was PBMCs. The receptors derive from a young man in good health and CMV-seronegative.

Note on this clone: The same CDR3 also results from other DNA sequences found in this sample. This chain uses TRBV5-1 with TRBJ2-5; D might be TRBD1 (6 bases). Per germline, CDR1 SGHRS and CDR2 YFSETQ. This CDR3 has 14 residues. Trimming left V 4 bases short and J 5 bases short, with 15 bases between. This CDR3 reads CASSKSGTMETQYF. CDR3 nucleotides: TGCGCCAGCAGCAAATCAGGGACAATGGAGACCCAGTACTTC.

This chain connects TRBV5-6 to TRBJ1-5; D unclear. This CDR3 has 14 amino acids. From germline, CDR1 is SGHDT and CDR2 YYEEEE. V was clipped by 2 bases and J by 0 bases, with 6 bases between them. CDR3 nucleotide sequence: TGTGCCAGCAGCTTTCAGGATAGCAATCAGCCCCAGCATTTT. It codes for CASSFQDSNQPQHF.

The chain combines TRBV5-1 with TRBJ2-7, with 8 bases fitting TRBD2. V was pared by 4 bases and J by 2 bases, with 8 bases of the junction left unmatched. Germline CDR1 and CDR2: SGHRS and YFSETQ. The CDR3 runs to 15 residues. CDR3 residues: CASSPSAGAAYEQYF. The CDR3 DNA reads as TGCGCCAGCAGCCCCTCAGCGGGGGCGGCCTACGAGCAGTACTTC. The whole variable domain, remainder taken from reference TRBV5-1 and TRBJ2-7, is KAGVTQTPRYLIKTRGQQVTLSCSPISGHRSVSWYQQTPGQGLQFLFEYFSETQRNKGNFPGRFSGRQFSNSRSEMNVSTLELGDSALYLCASSPSAGAAYEQYFGPGTRLTVT.

The CDR3 reads CASSYGTGINEQYF. In DNA, the CDR3 is TGTGCCAGCAGTTACGGGACAGGGATCAACGAGCAGTACTTC. J is TRBJ2-7 and V is TRBV6-5; 9 positions agree with TRBD1. Per the germline V gene, CDR1 is MNHEY and CDR2 is SVGAGI. V gave up 2 bases and J gave up 5 bases; unmatched junction bases: 4. CDR3 length: 14 amino acids.

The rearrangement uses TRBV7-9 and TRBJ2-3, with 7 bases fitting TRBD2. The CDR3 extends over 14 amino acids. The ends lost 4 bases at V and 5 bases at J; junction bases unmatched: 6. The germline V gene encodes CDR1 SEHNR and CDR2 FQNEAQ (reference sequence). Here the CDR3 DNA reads TGTGCCAGCAGCTCGACTAGCTGGATAGATACGCAGTATTTT. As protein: CASSSTSWIDTQYF.

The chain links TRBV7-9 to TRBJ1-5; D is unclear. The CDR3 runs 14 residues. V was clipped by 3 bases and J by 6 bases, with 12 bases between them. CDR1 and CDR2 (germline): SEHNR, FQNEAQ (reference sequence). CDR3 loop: CASSFGGGAQPQHF. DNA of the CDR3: TGTGCCAGCAGCTTTGGCGGCGGTGCTCAGCCCCAGCATTTT.

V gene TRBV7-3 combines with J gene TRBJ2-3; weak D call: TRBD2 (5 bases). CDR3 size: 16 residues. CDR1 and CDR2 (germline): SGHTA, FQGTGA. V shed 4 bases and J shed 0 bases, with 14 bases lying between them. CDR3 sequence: CASSSERLTSTDTQYF. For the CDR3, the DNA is TGTGCCAGCAGCTCCGAGCGGTTAACTAGCACAGATACGCAGTATTTT.

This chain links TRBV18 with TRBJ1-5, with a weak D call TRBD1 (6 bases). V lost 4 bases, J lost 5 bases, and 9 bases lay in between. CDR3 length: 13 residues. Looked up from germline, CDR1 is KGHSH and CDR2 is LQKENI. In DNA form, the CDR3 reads TGTGCCAGCTCACGGGAGGGGGATCAGCCCCAGCATTTT. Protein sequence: CASSREGDQPQHF.

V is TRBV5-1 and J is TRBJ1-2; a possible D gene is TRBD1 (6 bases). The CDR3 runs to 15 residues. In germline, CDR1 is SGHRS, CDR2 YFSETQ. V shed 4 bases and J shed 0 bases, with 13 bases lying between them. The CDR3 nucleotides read TGCGCCAGCAGCGTATCCGGGACAACTAACTATGGCTACACCTTC. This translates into CASSVSGTTNYGYTF.

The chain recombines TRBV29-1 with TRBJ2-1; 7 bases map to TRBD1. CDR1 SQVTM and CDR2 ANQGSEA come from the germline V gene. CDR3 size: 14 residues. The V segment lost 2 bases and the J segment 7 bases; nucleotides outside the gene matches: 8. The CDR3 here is CSVERGDSHNEQFF. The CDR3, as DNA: TGCAGCGTTGAAAGAGGGGACAGTCATAATGAGCAGTTCTTC.

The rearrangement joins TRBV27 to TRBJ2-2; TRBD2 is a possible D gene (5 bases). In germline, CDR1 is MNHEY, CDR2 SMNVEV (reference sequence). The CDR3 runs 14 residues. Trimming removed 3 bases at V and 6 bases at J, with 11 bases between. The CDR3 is CASSLGSEPGELFF. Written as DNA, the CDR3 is TGTGCCAGCAGTTTGGGTAGCGAACCCGGGGAGCTGTTTTTT.

CDR3 in amino acids: CAKRFHTQYF. CDR3 nucleotides: TGTGCCAAGAGATTTCATACGCAGTATTTT. The V call is TRBV9, the J call TRBJ2-3; D not resolved. The V and J ends lost 9 bases and 7 bases respectively, with 9 bases between them. Germline CDR1 and CDR2: SGDLS and YYNGEE. The CDR3 length is 10 residues.

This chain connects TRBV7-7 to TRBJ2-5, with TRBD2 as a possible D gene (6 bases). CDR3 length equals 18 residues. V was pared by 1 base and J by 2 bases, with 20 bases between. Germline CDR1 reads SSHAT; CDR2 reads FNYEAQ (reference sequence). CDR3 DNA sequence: TGTGCCAGCAGCTTAGTTCTTCATCAAAGTAGCGGACAAGAGACCCAGTACTTC. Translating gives CASSLVLHQSSGQETQYF.

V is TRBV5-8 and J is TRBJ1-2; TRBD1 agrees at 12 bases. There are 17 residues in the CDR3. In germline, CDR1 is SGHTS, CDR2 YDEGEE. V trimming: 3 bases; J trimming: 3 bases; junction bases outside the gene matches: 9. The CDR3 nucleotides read TGTGCCAGCAGCTCGGGACAGGGGGCGAGGATGGACTATGGCTACACCTTC. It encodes CASSSGQGARMDYGYTF. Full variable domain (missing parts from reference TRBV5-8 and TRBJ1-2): EAGVTQSPTHLIKTRGQQATLRCSPISGHTSVYWYQQALGLGLQFLLWYDEGEERNRGNFPPRFSGRQFPNYSSELNVNALELEDSALYLCASSSGQGARMDYGYTFGSGTRLTVV.

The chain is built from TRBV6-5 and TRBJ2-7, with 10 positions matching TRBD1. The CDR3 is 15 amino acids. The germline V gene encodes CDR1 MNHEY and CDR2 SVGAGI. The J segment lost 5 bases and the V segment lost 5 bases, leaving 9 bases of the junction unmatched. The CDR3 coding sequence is TGTGCCAGCAGTCTCACGGGACAGGGGATTAACGAGCAGTACTTC. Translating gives CASSLTGQGINEQYF.

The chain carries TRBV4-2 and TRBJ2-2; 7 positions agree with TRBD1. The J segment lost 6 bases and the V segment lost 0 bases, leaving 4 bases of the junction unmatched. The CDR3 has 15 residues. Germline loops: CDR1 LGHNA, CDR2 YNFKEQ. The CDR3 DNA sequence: TGTGCCAGCAGCCAAGACACAGGGGTCCCCGGGGAGCTGTTTTTT. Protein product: CASSQDTGVPGELFF.

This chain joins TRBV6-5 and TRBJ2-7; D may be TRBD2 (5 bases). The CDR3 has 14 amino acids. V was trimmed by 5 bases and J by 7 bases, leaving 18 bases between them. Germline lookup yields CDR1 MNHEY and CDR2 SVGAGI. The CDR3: CASSPKGLAGEQYF. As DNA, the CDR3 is TGTGCCAGCAGTCCCAAGGGTCTTGCGGGTGAGCAGTACTTC.

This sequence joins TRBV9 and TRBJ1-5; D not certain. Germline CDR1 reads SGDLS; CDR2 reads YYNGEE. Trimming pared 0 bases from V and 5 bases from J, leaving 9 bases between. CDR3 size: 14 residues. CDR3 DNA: TGTGCCAGCAGCGTAGGGGGAGCGGATCAGCCCCAGCATTTT. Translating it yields CASSVGGADQPQHF.

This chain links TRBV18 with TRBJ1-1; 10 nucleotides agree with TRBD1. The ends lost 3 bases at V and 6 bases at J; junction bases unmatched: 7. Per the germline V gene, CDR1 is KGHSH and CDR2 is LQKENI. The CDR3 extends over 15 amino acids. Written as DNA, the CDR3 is TGTGCCAGCTCACCGGGACAGGGGAGGTTTGCTGAAGCTTTCTTT. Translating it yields CASSPGQGRFAEAFF. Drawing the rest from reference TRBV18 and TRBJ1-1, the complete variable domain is NAGVMQNPRHLVRRRGQEARLRCSPMKGHSHVYWYRQLPEEGLKFMVYLQKENIIDESGMPKERFSAEFPKEGPSILRIQQVVRGDSAAYFCASSPGQGRFAEAFFGQGTRLTVV.

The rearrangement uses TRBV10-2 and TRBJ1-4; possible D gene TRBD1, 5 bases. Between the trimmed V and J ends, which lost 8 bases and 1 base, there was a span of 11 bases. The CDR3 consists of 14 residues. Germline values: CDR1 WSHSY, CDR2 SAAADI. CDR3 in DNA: TGCGCCAGCGTTCAGGGTGGAACTAATGAAAAACTGTTTTTT. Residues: CASVQGGTNEKLFF.

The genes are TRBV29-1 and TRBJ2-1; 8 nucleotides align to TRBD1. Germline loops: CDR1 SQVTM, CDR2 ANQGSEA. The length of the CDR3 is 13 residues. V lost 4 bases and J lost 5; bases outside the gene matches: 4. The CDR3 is CSVAGGRDNEQFF. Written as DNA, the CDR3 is TGCAGCGTTGCAGGGGGCCGCGACAATGAGCAGTTCTTC.

The DNA for the CDR3 is TGTGCCAGCAGCCCCACCGGTATCTCTGGAAACACCATATATTTT. It codes for CASSPTGISGNTIYF. The genes are TRBV11-2 and TRBJ1-3; D unresolved. There are 15 residues in the CDR3. Germline V gene sequence: CDR1 SGHAT, CDR2 FQNNGV. Trimming took off 5 bases at V and 0 bases at J, with 11 bases between the two ends. The full variable domain, rest sourced from reference TRBV11-2 and TRBJ1-3, is EAGVAQSPRYKIIEKRQSVAFWCNPISGHATLYWYQQILGQGPKLLIQFQNNGVVDDSQLPKDRFSAERLKGVDSTLKIQPAKLEDSAVYLCASSPTGISGNTIYFGEGSWLTVV.

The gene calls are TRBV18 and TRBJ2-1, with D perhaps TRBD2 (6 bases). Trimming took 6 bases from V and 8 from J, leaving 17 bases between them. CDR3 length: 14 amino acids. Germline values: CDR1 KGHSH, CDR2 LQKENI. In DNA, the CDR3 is TGTGCCAGCTCCCGACCGAGGCCGGGGGATGAGCAGTTCTTC. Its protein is CASSRPRPGDEQFF.

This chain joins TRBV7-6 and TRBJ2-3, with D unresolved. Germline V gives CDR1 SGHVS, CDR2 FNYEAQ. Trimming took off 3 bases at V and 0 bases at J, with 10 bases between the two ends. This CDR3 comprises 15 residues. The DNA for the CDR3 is TGTGCCAGCAGCTTCCAAGGAGCTAGCACAGATACGCAGTATTTT. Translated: CASSFQGASTDTQYF.

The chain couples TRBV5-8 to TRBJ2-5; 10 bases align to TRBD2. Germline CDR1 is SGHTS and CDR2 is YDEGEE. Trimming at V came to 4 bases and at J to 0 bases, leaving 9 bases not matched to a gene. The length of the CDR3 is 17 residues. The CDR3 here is CASSRTLSGGYQETQYF. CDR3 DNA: TGTGCCAGCAGCCGGACACTTAGCGGGGGGTACCAAGAGACCCAGTACTTC.

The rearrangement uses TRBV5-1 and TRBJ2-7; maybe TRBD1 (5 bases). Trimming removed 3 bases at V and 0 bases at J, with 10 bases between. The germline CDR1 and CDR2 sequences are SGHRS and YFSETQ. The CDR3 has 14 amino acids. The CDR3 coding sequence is TGCGCCAGCAGCTCAAACAGGAACTCCTACGAGCAGTACTTC. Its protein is CASSSNRNSYEQYF.

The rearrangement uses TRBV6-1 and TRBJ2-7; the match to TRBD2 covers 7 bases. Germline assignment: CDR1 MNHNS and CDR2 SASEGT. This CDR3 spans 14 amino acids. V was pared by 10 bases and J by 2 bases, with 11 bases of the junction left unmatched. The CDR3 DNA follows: TGTGCCACCACCCTCACTAGCGATACCTACGAGCAGTACTTC. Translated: CATTLTSDTYEQYF.

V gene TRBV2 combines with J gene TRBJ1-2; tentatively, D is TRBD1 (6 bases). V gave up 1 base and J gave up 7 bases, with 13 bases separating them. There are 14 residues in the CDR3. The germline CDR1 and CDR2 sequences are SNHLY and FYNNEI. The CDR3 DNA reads TGTGCCAGCAGTGAAGATCAGGGGTTGATTGGCTACACCTTC. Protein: CASSEDQGLIGYTF.

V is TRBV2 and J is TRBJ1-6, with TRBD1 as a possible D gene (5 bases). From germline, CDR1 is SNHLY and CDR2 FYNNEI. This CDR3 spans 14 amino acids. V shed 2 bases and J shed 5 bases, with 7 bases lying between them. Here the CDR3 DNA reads TGTGCCAGCAGTGAAAGGACACATAATTCACCCCTCCACTTT. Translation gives CASSERTHNSPLHF.